The entry below gives a single T cell receptor (beta chain) sequence along with its context. What it binds is unknown. This sample stems from a study of T-cell reconstitution after alpha-beta-depleted transplantation in children. Study results and limitations: The authors attributed T-cell counts and diversity one year after transplant mostly to newly produced T cells. In patients about two months after transplant, alpha-beta T cells reportedly arose from several hundred expanded graft clones. At day 60, the high TCRbeta diversity found in some patients originated from recipient T cells and thymic progenitors that had survived.

V lost 5 bases, J lost 8 bases, and 14 bases stayed unmatched. The CDR3 runs to 15 residues. CDR1 DFQATT and CDR2 SNEGSKA come from the germline V gene (reference sequence). Using unique molecular identifiers, the investigators prepared the TCRbeta library. TCRdb itself ran the PCR reads through MiXCR, one entry per CDR3 protein. This sample has some 600,000 distinct CDR3 sequences, with 13% found just once. This receptor was obtained from a male patient under 18 who had a stem cell transplant for acute myeloid leukemia, so the T cells may come from the graft donor. Sequencing used PBMCs, mostly from graft donor cells, obtained 360 days after TCRalphabeta/CD19-depleted stem cell transplant. The chain links TRBV20-1 to TRBJ2-1; the match to TRBD2 covers 8 bases. CDR3 sequence: CSALTQAGVDDEQFF. The CDR3 bases are TGCAGTGCTCTTACGCAAGCGGGAGTCGATGATGAGCAGTTCTTC.